The source of this T cell receptor beta chain is a study of OX40 agonist ivuxolimab in advanced cancers. Across the whole study: Patients got intravenous ivuxolimab at 0.01 to 10 mg/kg every 2 weeks.

To note about this clone: The target antigen is unknown.

Whole-study results and caveats: By week 6 at 0.1 to 3.0 mg/kg, blood CD4+ and CD8+ T cells had expanded clonally. Clonal expansion was among the lowest in partial responders at 0.1-3.0 mg/kg, especially CD8+.

The CDR3 consists of 13 residues. CDR1 is LNHNV, CDR2 YYDKDF, per germline (reference sequence). V lost 8 bases, J lost 6 bases, and 14 bases lay in between. The method was immunoSEQ multiplex PCR; TCRdb's version includes in-frame clones alone and lacks a portion of them. The profile covers around 62,000 clones, with roughly 87% appearing a single time and 0.35% to 0.45% taken by the ten largest. Sequences were derived from CD4+ or CD8+ T cells sorted from blood, sampled in a trial of the OX40 agonist ivuxolimab. This chain uses TRBV15 with TRBJ2-1; D uncertain. This sequence originates from an adult with an advanced solid tumor such as melanoma, head and neck, liver or kidney cancer. For the CDR3, the DNA is TGTGCCACCGCCTCCGGATCGCTCAATGAGCAGTTCTTC. It codes for CATASGSLNEQFF.